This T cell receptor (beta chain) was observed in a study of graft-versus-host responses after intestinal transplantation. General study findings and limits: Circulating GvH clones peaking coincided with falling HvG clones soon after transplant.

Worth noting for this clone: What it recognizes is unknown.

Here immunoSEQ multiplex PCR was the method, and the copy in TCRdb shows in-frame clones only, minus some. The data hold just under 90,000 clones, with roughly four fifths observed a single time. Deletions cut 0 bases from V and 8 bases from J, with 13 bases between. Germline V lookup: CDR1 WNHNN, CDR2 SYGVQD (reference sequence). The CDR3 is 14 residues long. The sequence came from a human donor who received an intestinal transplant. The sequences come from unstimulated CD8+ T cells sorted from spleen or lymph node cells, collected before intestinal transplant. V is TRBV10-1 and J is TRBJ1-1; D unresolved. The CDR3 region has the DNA TGCGCCAGCAGTGAGTCTGAAGGGTGGGGAGAAGCTTTCTTT. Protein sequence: CASSESEGWGEAFF.